Sequencing of this T cell receptor (beta chain) was carried out in a study of cytomegalovirus exposure and HLA in healthy donors. Across the study: As released early, the data held some 85 million unique TCRs from HLA-typed donors.

As regards this clone: What it binds is not known.

General study points: Rarity marked most TCR sequences, yet some public TCRs occurred in many donors.

V gave up 5 bases and J gave up 0 bases, with 16 bases separating them. Looked up from germline, CDR1 is SGHTA and CDR2 is FQGNSA. The CDR3 has 16 amino acids. The donors were healthy bone marrow donors. It was with 60 Vbeta and 13 Jbeta primers that the PCR ran. Sequenced by immunoSEQ multiplex PCR; TCRdb stores in-frame clones only, minus some. The table shows some 140,000 clones, with 70% to 80% occurring only once. The receptor comes from a woman aged 40 to 50 in good health and CMV-seronegative. This chain joins TRBV7-2 and TRBJ1-1; D possibly corresponds to TRBD1 (5 bases). The material sequenced was PBMCs. CDR3 loop: CASSVGLTDLNTEAFF. The CDR3, as DNA: TGTGCCAGCAGCGTTGGGCTGACAGATCTGAACACTGAAGCTTTCTTT.